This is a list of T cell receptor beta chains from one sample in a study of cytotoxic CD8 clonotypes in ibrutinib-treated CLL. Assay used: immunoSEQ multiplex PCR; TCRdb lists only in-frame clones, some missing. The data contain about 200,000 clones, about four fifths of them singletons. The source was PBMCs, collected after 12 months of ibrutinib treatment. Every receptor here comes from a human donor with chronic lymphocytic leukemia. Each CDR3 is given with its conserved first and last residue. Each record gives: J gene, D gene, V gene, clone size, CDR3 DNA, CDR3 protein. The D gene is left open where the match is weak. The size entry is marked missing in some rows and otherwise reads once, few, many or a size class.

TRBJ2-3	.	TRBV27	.	TGTGCCAGCTCCCTAGGCCACTTAGGCGATACGCAGTATTTT	CASSLGHLGDTQYF
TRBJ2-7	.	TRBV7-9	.	TGTGCCAGCAGCCCCCAGGGGTTCCCCTACGAGCAGTACTTC	CASSPQGFPYEQYF
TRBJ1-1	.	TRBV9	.	TGTGCCAGCCCAACCACGGCGGGGATGAACACTGAAGCTTTCTTT	CASPTTAGMNTEAFF
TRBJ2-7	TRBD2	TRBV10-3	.	TGTGCCACCACCGATACTAGCGGCCCCTCCTACGAGCAGTACTTC	CATTDTSGPSYEQYF
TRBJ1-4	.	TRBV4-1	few	TGCGCCAGCAGCTTGGGGGTGGATGAAAAACTGTTTTTT	CASSLGVDEKLFF
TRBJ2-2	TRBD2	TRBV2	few	TGTGCCAGCAGTGAGACTAGCGGGAAGAACACCGGGGAGCTGTTTTTT	CASSETSGKNTGELFF
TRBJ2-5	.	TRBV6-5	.	TGTGCCAGCAGCCCTGGCGGGGAGACCCAGTACTTC	CASSPGGETQYF
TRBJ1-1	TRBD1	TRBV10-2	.	TGCGCCAGCAGTGGTCGACGACAGGGGGTAAGGGTGAACACTGAAGCTTTCTTT	CASSGRRQGVRVNTEAFF
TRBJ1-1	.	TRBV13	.	TGTGCCAGCAGCAAAGGACTGGGGGGGCGGAGGAGCACTGAAGCTTTCTTT	CASSKGLGGRRSTEAFF
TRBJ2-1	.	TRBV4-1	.	TGCGCCAGCAGCTCCCCCACTAGTAAGCTCTACAATGAGCAGTTCTTC	CASSSPTSKLYNEQFF
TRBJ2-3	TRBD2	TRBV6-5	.	TGTGCCAGCAGTCTCGCGGGAGTTGCAGATACGCAGTATTTT	CASSLAGVADTQYF
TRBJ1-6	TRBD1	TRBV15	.	TGTGCCACCAGCAGAGAGGATAGACCCGGACCTGGGGATTCAGGGGGCGGTAATTCACCCCTCCACTTT	CATSREDRPGPGDSGGGNSPLHF